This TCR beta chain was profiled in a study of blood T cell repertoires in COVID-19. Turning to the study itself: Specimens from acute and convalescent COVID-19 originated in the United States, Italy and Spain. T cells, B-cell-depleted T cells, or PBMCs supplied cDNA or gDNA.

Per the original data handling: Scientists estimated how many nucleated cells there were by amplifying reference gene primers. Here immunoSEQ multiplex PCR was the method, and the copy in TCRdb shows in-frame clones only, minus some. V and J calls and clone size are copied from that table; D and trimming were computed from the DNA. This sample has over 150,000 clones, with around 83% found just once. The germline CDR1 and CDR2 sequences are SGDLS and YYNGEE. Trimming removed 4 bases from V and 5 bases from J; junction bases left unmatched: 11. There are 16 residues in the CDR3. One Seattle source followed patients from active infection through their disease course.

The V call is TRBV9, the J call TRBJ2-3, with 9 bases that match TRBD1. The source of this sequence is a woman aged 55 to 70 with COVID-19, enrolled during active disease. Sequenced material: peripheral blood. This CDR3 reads CASSIQPQGAGDTQYF. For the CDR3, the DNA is TGTGCCAGCAGCATCCAACCACAGGGGGCGGGAGATACGCAGTATTTT. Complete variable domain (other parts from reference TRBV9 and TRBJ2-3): DSGVTQTPKHLITATGQRVTLRCSPRSGDLSVYWYQQSLDQGLQFLIQYYNGEERAKGNILERFSAQQFPDLHSELNLSSLELGDSALYFCASSIQPQGAGDTQYFGPGTRLTVL.